This paragraph covers one TCR beta chain sequence. The clone's antigen remains unknown. A much bigger clone sits one base away, suggesting this may be a read error. The library came from 5' RACE. The instrument given in TCRdb is Illumina HiSeq 2500. A second about 7 to 11 cycle PCR used a sample-barcoded 5' primer and a J-beta primer mix. Each TCR beta cDNA molecule received a unique molecular identifier from a template-switch 5' adaptor carrying 12 random nucleotides. Each sample yielded at least 3 million CDR3-containing paired-end reads. First-strand cDNA synthesis was performed from all RNA using the Mint cDNA synthesis kit, with priming by a TRBC-specific oligonucleotide. After uracil-DNA glycosylase treatment, a first 18-cycle PCR used universal primers M1SS and BC2_uni_R on all cDNA. Regarding the original processing steps: For normalization, 1 million high-quality reads were randomly selected from each sample, with every read carrying a distinct molecular identifier. Reads sharing molecular identifiers were discarded rather than binned into consensus sequences. MiTCR, set to a Q25 quality threshold and the strictest error-elimination algorithm, was used for CDR3 identification, clonotype clustering and error correction. A nonparametric unseen species model with Euler transformation was used to estimate a lower bound on total TCR beta diversity. TCRdb reprocessed the public reads (quality trimming at Q25 with fastp, clone calling with MiXCR) and kept in-frame beta chains. Merged by CDR3 protein, the rows form single entries marked with the most common genes and DNA. TCRdb, rather than the study authors, made the V and J calls. The sample data list roughly 1,800,000 distinct CDR3 sequences, and around 50% of these were observed just once. Roughly 2% of the sample lies in the top ten.

This record comes from a study of blood T cells in healthy people across ages (dated by TCRdb to between 2015 and 2017). With regard to the full study: In model experiments, template switching captured roughly one uniquely barcoded TCR beta cDNA molecule for every two T cells. The study measured age-related changes in TCR beta repertoire diversity using deep sequencing normalized with unique cDNA molecular identifiers. The donors were divided into four age groups: young (average about 16 years), middle-aged (almost 40), aged (approximately 62) and long-lived (around 80). Donors of different ages were randomly distributed across sequencing lanes to avoid experimental bias. For two donors (one aged 18 to 29 and one aged 80 or older), the study analyzed two additional independent replicas of 1 million unique cDNA reads from the same blood draw. General conclusions and limits of the study: Bulk unsorted PBMC profiling prevented conclusive comparison of naive and antigen-experienced compartments. Compared with the aged group, the long-lived group had more naive CD4+ T cells, fewer expanded clones and increased TCR diversity, a pattern suggesting age selection. As age increased, observed TCR beta diversity per million T cells dropped in a roughly linear way, and a significant reduction was already evident by age about 40. Estimates of total diversity from one million sequenced T cells were regarded as lower bounds and underestimates. There was a strong correlation between observed TCR beta diversity and the percentage of naive T cells measured by flow cytometry. The CMV infection status of donors was not known, potentially confounding age-related changes in expanded clonotypes.

The 39 donors, aged about 6 to 95 years, were systemically healthy Caucasian individuals from Russia. Each donor gave approximately 10 milliliters of peripheral blood, collected into EDTA-treated Vacutainer tubes. Ficoll-Paque density-gradient centrifugation was used to isolate PBMCs, with at least 6.5 million per sample. Total RNA, at least 6 micrograms per sample, was extracted from PBMCs with Trizol reagent. For every donor, flow cytometry on a PBMC aliquot measured the percentage of naive CD45RAhigh/CD27high T cells. The CDR3 covers 14 residues, taking in both the cysteine and the phenylalanine. Of the read, only the CDR3 DNA is kept; its 42 bases are in frame from base 1. Via the germline V gene, CDR1 is SGHTA and CDR2 FQGNSA.

Sequencing input: blood. Here the chain combines TRBV7-2 and TRBJ2-1, with 8 bases matching TRBD2. The DNA end favors TRBJ2-7, so the J call may be wrong. This sequence originates from a woman aged 40 to 50 in good health. The base sequence is TGTGCCAGCAGCTTAGGACTAGCGTATAATGAGCAGTACTTC. Its translation reads: CASSLGLAYNEQYF.